Below are 14 T cell receptor beta chains sequenced from a single sample in a study of breast tumors, draining lymph nodes, adjacent tissues. Breast cancer patients provided tissue from their axillary draining lymph nodes. TCRdb re-analysed the multiplex PCR reads in MiXCR, keeping a single row per CDR3 protein. The table records about 300,000 distinct CDR3 sequences, about 30% of them present only once. Sequenced: axillary lymph node tissue. Receptors originate from a female donor with breast cancer. Some clones in this sample may be carry-over from other donors' samples.

The V and J genes are TRBV28 and TRBJ1-4, with D hard to call. The CDR3 consists of 15 residues. CDR1 and CDR2 (germline): MDHEN, SYDVKM. V was cut by 3 bases and J by 3 bases, with 11 bases left in between. The CDR3 coding sequence is TGTGCCAGCAGTTTCCGCGGGTCATCTAATGAAAAACTGTTTTTT. This translates into CASSFRGSSNEKLFF.

This clonotype has at least ten counts. V and J are TRBV11-3 and TRBJ2-5, with 7 bases that match TRBD2. J gave up 7 bases and V 2 bases, and 7 bases lay outside the gene matches. Germline-derived CDR1 and CDR2 are SGHNT and YENEEA. The CDR3 has 14 residues. The CDR3 bases are TGTGCCAGCAGCTTACTGGCGGGAGTGGGGACCCAGTACTTC. Amino acid sequence: CASSLLAGVGTQYF.

A note on this clonotype: Its ends do not fully match the called genes, so a read error is possible. The chain is built from TRBV9 and TRBJ2-6; possibly TRBD1 or TRBD2 for D (5 bases each). CDR1 and CDR2 (germline): SGDLS, YYNGEE. This CDR3 has 18 amino acids. DNA for the CDR3: TGTGCCAGCAGTGTAGCTCGGACTCTTCGCTCTGGGGCCAACGCCCTGACTTTC. Its protein product is CASSVARTLRSGANALTF. Based on the CDR3 plus reference TRBV9 and TRBJ2-6, the full variable domain is DSGVTQTPKHLITATGQRVTLRCSPRSGDLSVYWYQQSLDQGLQFLIQYYNGEERAKGNILERFSAQQFPDLHSELNLSSLELGDSALYFCASSVARTLRSGANALTFGAGSRLTVL.

This clonotype has ten or more counts. CDR3 coding DNA: TGTGCCAGCACCCTCCAGTTGACAGTCTCCTATAGCAATCAGCCCCAGCATTTT. Translating gives CASTLQLTVSYSNQPQHF. V is TRBV2 and J is TRBJ1-5; perhaps TRBD1 as D (5 bases). The CDR3 extends over 18 amino acids. V was cut by 7 bases and J by 0 bases, with 22 bases left in between. Per germline, CDR1 SNHLY and CDR2 FYNNEI.

Turning to this clonotype: A much larger clone sits a single nucleotide away, making a read error possible. V usage is TRBV6-5 and J usage is TRBJ2-3; D remains unclear. The germline V gene encodes CDR1 MNHEY and CDR2 SVGAGI. The CDR3 is made up of 15 amino acids. CDR3 sequence (DNA): TGTGCCAGCAGATACTCGAATAGGGGCACAGATACGCAGTATTTT. It specifies CASRYSNRGTDTQYF.

The CDR3 reads CASGLSRPAGGSDEQFF. The CDR3 nucleotides are TGTGCTAGTGGTTTGTCCCGACCAGCGGGAGGGTCCGATGAGCAGTTCTTC. This chain links TRBV12-5 with TRBJ2-1; 10 bases are a match to TRBD2. J was trimmed by 8 bases and V by 2 bases; bases with no gene match: 12. This CDR3 is built from 17 residues. Germline V lookup: CDR1 LGHNT, CDR2 FRNRAP. Supplemented by reference TRBV12-5 and TRBJ2-1, the full variable domain reads DARVTQTPRHKVTEMGQEVTMRCQPILGHNTVFWYRQTMMQGLELLAYFRNRAPLDDSGMPKDRFSAEMPDATLATLKIQPSEPRDSAVYFCASGLSRPAGGSDEQFFGPGTRLTVL.

This clonotype was seen at least ten times. The chain carries TRBV20-1 and TRBJ2-3; D is ambiguous. CDR3 length equals 13 residues. V was clipped by 3 bases and J by 0 bases, with 7 bases between them. Per germline, CDR1 DFQATT and CDR2 SNEGSKA (reference sequence). The CDR3 DNA reads TGCAGTGCTAGTGTCGGGAGCACAGATACGCAGTATTTT. It translates to CSASVGSTDTQYF.

In its sample, this clonotype was seen many times. The chain joins TRBV5-6 to TRBJ1-5, with a possible D match to TRBD1 (5 bases). The CDR3 totals 14 residues. CDR1 is SGHDT and CDR2 is YYEEEE in the germline V gene. Trimming took off 2 bases at V and 7 bases at J, with 13 bases between the two ends. The CDR3 here is CASSFGGSRQPQHF. Written as DNA, the CDR3 is TGTGCCAGCAGCTTCGGGGGGTCAAGGCAGCCCCAGCATTTT.

This chain's CDR3 is CASRRGGGNTEAFF. The CDR3 DNA reads as TGTGCCAGCAGGAGAGGTGGGGGAAACACTGAAGCTTTCTTT. The chain links TRBV12-3 or TRBV12-4 to TRBJ1-1; a weak D match, TRBD1 (5 bases). The V end lost 6 bases, the J end lost 2 bases, and 13 bases lay between the germline ends. The CDR3 totals 14 residues.

This chain joins TRBV5-1 and TRBJ1-1; D not certain. The CDR3 covers 12 residues. From germline, CDR1 is SGHRS and CDR2 YFSETQ. V was shortened by 0 bases and J by 11 bases, with 11 bases between the two germline ends. The CDR3 DNA reads as TGCGCCAGCAGCTTGGAGGGCAGTGGGGCTTTCTTT. The encoded protein is CASSLEGSGAFF.

At least ten counts were recorded for this clonotype. V usage is TRBV7-9 and J usage is TRBJ2-1, with 9 bases fitting TRBD2. After removal of 1 base from V and 9 bases from J, the junction contained 10 bases not matched to a gene. CDR3 length: 16 residues. Germline lookup yields CDR1 SEHNR and CDR2 FQNEAQ (reference sequence). The CDR3 DNA reads TGTGCCAGCAGCTTAGATCTGCGGGAGGGGGGGAGTGAGCAGTTCTTC. Amino acids: CASSLDLREGGSEQFF.

This clonotype was found many times. The V call is TRBV20-1, the J call TRBJ2-1, with 11 bases aligning to TRBD2. J gave up 4 bases and V 0 bases, and 8 bases lay outside the gene matches. The CDR3 consists of 17 residues. Germline loops: CDR1 DFQATT, CDR2 SNEGSKA (reference sequence). The CDR3 DNA follows: TGCAGTGCTAGAGATCAAATAGCGGGAGGGTTTTACAATGAGCAGTTCTTC. Translating it yields CSARDQIAGGFYNEQFF.

The chain carries TRBV19 and TRBJ1-6, with 11 bases identical to TRBD1. With V trimmed by 5 bases and J by 8 bases, 5 bases remained unmatched. Germline V gene lookup returns CDR1 LNHDA and CDR2 SQIVND (reference sequence). The CDR3 length is 15 residues. The chain's CDR3 is CASSWTGGLDSPLHF. CDR3 DNA sequence: TGTGCCAGTAGTTGGACAGGGGGCTTGGATTCACCCCTCCACTTT.

This clonotype has ten or more counts. The chain joins TRBV13 to TRBJ2-2; no clear D gene. The germline gives CDR1 PRHDT, CDR2 FYEKMQ (reference sequence). The V and J ends lost 8 bases and 2 bases respectively, with 9 bases between them. The CDR3 has 13 residues. The CDR3 spells CASGRFNTGELFF. Written as DNA, the CDR3 is TGTGCCAGCGGAAGGTTTAACACCGGGGAGCTGTTTTTT. The full variable domain, its missing parts supplied by reference TRBV13 and TRBJ2-2, is AAGVIQSPRHLIKEKRETATLKCYPIPRHDTVYWYQQGPGQDPQFLISFYEKMQSDKGSIPDRFSAQQFSDYHSELNMSSLELGDSALYFCASGRFNTGELFFGEGSRLTVL.